These 28 T cell receptor beta chains were sequenced from one sample in a study of patients and donors after allogeneic stem cell transplantation (TCRdb year 2020). The method was RT-PCR. The sample was run on a NextSeq 550. TCRdb applied fastp at Q25 and MiXCR to the public reads, then kept only in-frame beta chains. One record per CDR3 amino acid sequence lists the most common genes and DNA. The sample has about 960,000 distinct CDR3 sequences on record, around 17% of them singletons. Together, the top ten hold approximately 5.9% of the sample. The specimen sequenced was blood, either unsorted or a sorted T cell fraction (not recorded which). These receptor sequences come from a human donor who was either an allogeneic HSCT recipient or a stem cell or donor lymphocyte infusion donor (not recorded which). It is not recorded whose cells these are; they may come from a transplant donor.

This clonotype has only a few counts. The rearrangement uses TRBV21-1 and TRBJ2-5; the table calls TRBD1, which could not be checked here. TRBV21-1 is an annotated pseudogene. CDR3 size: 13 residues. The CDR3 nucleotides read TGTGCCAGCAGCAAAGGGGGCTCTGAGACCCAGTACTTC. It codes for CASSKGGSETQYF.

The V gene is TRBV30, the J gene TRBJ1-5; D gene ambiguous. CDR1 GTSNPN and CDR2 SVGIG come from the germline V gene (reference sequence). The CDR3 is 15 amino acids. V was shortened by 1 base and J by 2 bases, with 12 bases between the two germline ends. CDR3: CAWSDSGKGNQPQHF. DNA for the CDR3: TGTGCCTGGAGTGATTCTGGGAAGGGCAATCAGCCCCAGCATTTT.

This clonotype appeared a few times. V is TRBV29-1 and J is TRBJ2-3; TRBD1 matches at 11 bases. Looked up from germline, CDR1 is SQVTM and CDR2 is ANQGSEA. This CDR3 has 15 amino acids. J lost 2 bases, V lost 5 bases, and 6 bases had no gene match. The CDR3 coding sequence is TGCAGCGTTCGGGGGGACAGGGGGATCACAGATACGCAGTATTTT. Its translation: CSVRGDRGITDTQYF.

This clonotype was observed a handful of times. The V gene is TRBV12-3 or TRBV12-4, the J gene TRBJ2-7, with 7 bases matching TRBD1. The CDR3 spans 15 residues. Trimming took 6 bases from V and 1 from J; bases not matched to a gene: 9. CDR3 amino acids: CASRGPGQSSYEQYF. As DNA, the CDR3 is TGTGCCAGCAGGGGACCGGGACAGTCTTCCTACGAGCAGTACTTC.

There are many counts of this clonotype. CDR3 region: CSLLTGTEAFF. The CDR3 bases are TGCAGCCTCCTGACTGGGACTGAAGCTTTCTTT. This chain joins TRBV29-1 and TRBJ1-1, with unresolved D. Trimming shortened V by 8 bases and J by 5 bases, and 12 bases separated the two germline ends. Germline CDR1 SQVTM, CDR2 ANQGSEA. The CDR3 has 11 amino acids. The full variable domain, rest sourced from reference TRBV29-1 and TRBJ1-1, is SAVISQKPSRDICQRGTSLTIQCQVDSQVTMMFWYRQQPGQSLTLIATANQGSEATYESGFVIDKFPISRPNLTFSTLTVSNMSPEDSSIYLCSLLTGTEAFFGQGTRLTVV.

The genes are TRBV2 and TRBJ1-1; D is perhaps TRBD1 (5 bases). Looked up from germline, CDR1 is SNHLY and CDR2 is FYNNEI. The CDR3 runs 16 residues. The V gene lost 9 bases and the J gene lost 2 bases, with 22 bases spanning the gap. The CDR3 protein is CARRVGKGVTNTEAFF. The DNA of the CDR3 is TGTGCCAGAAGAGTTGGAAAAGGGGTTACAAACACTGAAGCTTTCTTT.

This clonotype turned up a few times. The V and J genes are TRBV6-1 and TRBJ1-2, with D possibly being TRBD1 (5 bases). The CDR3 extends over 13 amino acids. CDR1 and CDR2 from the germline V gene are MNHNS and SASEGT. The ends were cut back, 6 bases at V and 8 bases at J, with 16 bases in the middle. CDR3 bases: TGTGCCAGCAGAATCCGGGACCATCGGGGCTACACCTTC. This gives the protein CASRIRDHRGYTF.

This clonotype was detected once. The chain carries TRBV12-3 or TRBV12-4 and TRBJ1-5; D remains ambiguous. CDR3 size: 16 residues. V was cut by 2 bases and J by 0 bases, with 11 bases left in between. The CDR3 region is CASSLYAGHSNQPQHF. Written as DNA, the CDR3 is TGTGCCAGCAGTTTATATGCCGGGCATAGCAATCAGCCCCAGCATTTT.

This clonotype was counted between two and nine times. The chain uses TRBV30 and TRBJ1-1; D remains unclear. Germline CDR1 reads GTSNPN; CDR2 reads SVGIG (reference sequence). Trimming took off 7 bases at V and 6 bases at J, with 9 bases between the two ends. The CDR3 consists of 10 residues. DNA of the CDR3: TGTGCCTTCGGTCGTGCTGAAGCTTTCTTT. Translation: CAFGRAEAFF.

The chain joins TRBV27 to TRBJ1-2; tentatively, D is TRBD1 (5 bases). Trimming left V 7 bases short and J 5 bases short, with 11 bases between. This CDR3 region has 12 residues. The V gene's germline CDR1 is MNHEY and CDR2 SMNVEV (reference sequence). CDR3 protein: CASMGGNYGYTF. CDR3 nucleotides: TGTGCCAGCATGGGGGGTAATTATGGCTACACCTTC.

This clonotype showed up just a few times. This rearrangement joins TRBV4-2 to TRBJ1-6, with D unclear. Germline V gene lookup returns CDR1 LGHNA and CDR2 YNFKEQ. Trimming cost V 1 base and J 0 bases, with 10 bases left between them. This CDR3 spans 17 amino acids. CDR3 sequence: CASSQVPWSSYNSPLHF. As DNA, the CDR3 is TGTGCCAGCAGCCAAGTCCCCTGGAGCTCCTATAATTCACCCCTCCACTTT.

This clonotype was observed a few times. V is TRBV7-3 and J is TRBJ1-1; D gene uncertain. V was shortened by 2 bases and J by 11 bases, with 9 bases between the two germline ends. This CDR3 contains 11 residues. Germline-derived CDR1 and CDR2 are SGHTA and FQGTGA. CDR3 DNA: TGTGCCAGCAGCTTAGAACAGACGGCTTTCTTT. It codes for CASSLEQTAFF.

This clonotype was observed a handful of times. V usage is TRBV25-1 and J usage is TRBJ2-5; D may be TRBD1 (6 bases). CDR1 MGHDK and CDR2 SYGVNS come from the germline V gene. V dropped 2 bases and J dropped 5 bases, with 12 bases sitting between them. The CDR3 loop spans 14 amino acids. The CDR3 DNA reads TGTGCCAGCAGTGAAGGGGGCGCCGGGGAGACCCAGTACTTC. It specifies CASSEGGAGETQYF.

As DNA, the CDR3 is TGTGCCAGCAGCTCACTGAGGGGGCCTAGGTCTTATACGCAGTATTTT. This translates into CASSSLRGPRSYTQYF. This chain uses TRBV7-6 with TRBJ2-3, with TRBD1 matching 7 bases. In germline, CDR1 is SGHVS, CDR2 FNYEAQ. J gave up 7 bases and V 4 bases, and 14 bases lay outside the gene matches. The CDR3 extends over 16 amino acids. The entire variable domain, with the rest obtained from reference TRBV7-6 and TRBJ2-3, is as follows: GAGVSQSPRYKVTKRGQDVALRCDPISGHVSLYWYRQALGQGPEFLTYFNYEAQQDKSGLPNDRFSAERPEGSISTLTIQRTEQRDSAMYRCASSSLRGPRSYTQYFGPGTRLTVL.

This clonotype was seen more than once but under ten times. The chain joins TRBV29-1 to TRBJ2-5; D gene ambiguous. The CDR3 has 11 amino acids. V shed 7 bases and J shed 3 bases, with 9 bases lying between them. The germline gives CDR1 SQVTM, CDR2 ANQGSEA. CDR3 in DNA: TGCAGCGCCGCAGTCAAAGAGACCCAGTACTTC. It specifies CSAAVKETQYF.

The chain recombines TRBV6-5 with TRBJ2-7, with D perhaps matching TRBD1 (6 bases). Trimming took off 4 bases at V and 5 bases at J, with 18 bases between the two ends. The CDR3 is 15 residues long. Looked up from germline, CDR1 is MNHEY and CDR2 is SVGAGI. In nucleotides, the CDR3 is TGTGCCAGCAGTTCCGAGGCAGGGGTTGTCGACGAGCAGTACTTC. Protein sequence: CASSSEAGVVDEQYF.

In DNA form, the CDR3 reads TGTGCCAGCAGTTATCTTAGAGCGGGAGCGAGTTACAATGAGCAGTTCTTC. It translates to CASSYLRAGASYNEQFF. This chain joins TRBV6-5 and TRBJ2-1; 8 bases are shared with TRBD2. CDR1 is MNHEY, CDR2 SVGAGI, per germline. The ends lost 3 bases at V and 4 bases at J; junction bases unmatched: 11. The CDR3 runs 17 residues.

This clonotype was detected only once. The chain uses TRBV7-3 and TRBJ2-7, with D perhaps being TRBD1 or TRBD2 (5 bases each). With 2 bases removed from V and 2 bases from J, the gap between germline ends came to 13 bases. Germline CDR1 is SGHTA and CDR2 is FQGTGA. The CDR3 totals 15 residues. Here the CDR3 DNA reads TGTGCCAGCAGCTTATATGGGGGTCCTCCCTACGAGCAGTACTTC. It encodes CASSLYGGPPYEQYF.

In DNA, the CDR3 is TGTGCCAGCAGCCGAGAAGTGACAGGGAACTATGGCTACACCTTC. Its translation: CASSREVTGNYGYTF. V and J are TRBV3-1 and TRBJ1-2; 7 nucleotides agree with TRBD1. The V gene's germline CDR1 is LGHDT and CDR2 YNNKEL (reference sequence). The junction had 7 bases not matched to a gene; V was cut back by 4 bases and J by 2 bases. The CDR3 totals 15 residues. The full variable domain, with the rest looked up from reference TRBV3-1 and TRBJ1-2, is DTAVSQTPKYLVTQMGNDKSIKCEQNLGHDTMYWYKQDSKKFLKIMFSYNNKELIINETVPNRFSPKSPDKAHLNLHINSLELGDSAVYFCASSREVTGNYGYTFGSGTRLTVV.

V usage is TRBV14 and J usage is TRBJ1-1; D remains unclear. Trimming removed 4 bases at V and 0 bases at J, with 12 bases between. Germline assignment: CDR1 SGHDN and CDR2 FVKESK. This CDR3 has 15 amino acids. The CDR3 sequence is CASSLIFPLNTEAFF. The CDR3 DNA is TGTGCCAGCAGCCTAATATTTCCATTGAACACTGAAGCTTTCTTT.

This clonotype was recorded many times. V is TRBV12-3 or TRBV12-4 and J is TRBJ2-7; the match to TRBD1 covers 7 bases. Unmatched junction bases numbered 4, after V lost 1 base and J lost 1 base. This CDR3 contains 15 residues. CDR3 sequence (DNA): TGTGCCAGCAGTTTAGTAGGGGGCCTTTCCTACGAGCAGTACTTC. Amino acid sequence: CASSLVGGLSYEQYF.

This clonotype was counted only a few times. The genes are TRBV3-1 and TRBJ2-7, with TRBD1 as a possible D gene (5 bases). This CDR3 is built from 17 residues. Germline-derived CDR1 and CDR2 are LGHDT and YNNKEL (reference sequence). Trimming cost V 5 bases and J 4 bases, with 24 bases left between them. CDR3 loop: CASSSPRRTPHRYEQYF. CDR3 bases: TGTGCCAGCAGCTCCCCCAGGCGGACCCCTCACAGGTACGAGCAGTACTTC.

Details on this clonotype: An end of the junction does not agree with germline; a read error may underlie this. The chain recombines TRBV7-7 with TRBJ2-3; TRBD2 matches 7 bases. CDR1 and CDR2 from the germline V gene are SSHAT and FNYEAQ (reference sequence). CDR3 size: 14 residues. CDR3 in amino acids: CASSLAGFKDTQYF. The CDR3 DNA reads as TGTGCTAGCAGCTTAGCGGGTTTCAAAGATACGCAGTATTTT.

This chain links TRBV29-1 with TRBJ2-3; weak D call: TRBD2 (6 bases). Germline-derived CDR1 and CDR2 are SQVTM and ANQGSEA. V lost 6 bases to trimming and J lost 5 bases, with 15 bases between them. This CDR3 has 13 residues. This CDR3 is CSVRLGLGDTQYF. For the CDR3, the DNA is TGCAGCGTCCGACTAGGTTTAGGAGATACGCAGTATTTT.

This clonotype was counted between two and nine times. The V gene is TRBV4-1, the J gene TRBJ2-7, with D possibly matching TRBD2 (5 bases). Trimming removed 0 bases from V and 11 bases from J, with 14 bases in between. There are 13 residues in the CDR3. Germline V gene data show CDR1 as MGHRA and CDR2 as YSYEKL. DNA for the CDR3: TGCGCCAGCAGCCAAGATCGGGCCGGAGCGGAGTACTTC. It is translated as CASSQDRAGAEYF.

In this sample, this clonotype turned up a few times. This chain connects TRBV12-3 or TRBV12-4 to TRBJ1-3; no clear D. Deletions cut 5 bases from V and 0 bases from J, with 14 bases between. CDR3 size: 16 residues. The CDR3 coding sequence is TGTGCCAGCAGTCTACCTGGGCTGTACTCTGGAAACACCATATATTTT. Translating gives CASSLPGLYSGNTIYF.

This chain connects TRBV20-1 to TRBJ2-7; TRBD1 is a possible D gene (6 bases). The CDR3 runs to 13 residues. V was trimmed by 2 bases and J by 3 bases, leaving 11 bases between them. Per germline, CDR1 DFQATT and CDR2 SNEGSKA (reference sequence). The CDR3: CSARSGTHYEQYF. For the CDR3, the DNA is TGCAGTGCTAGAAGTGGGACACACTACGAGCAGTACTTC.

The genes are TRBV6-5 and TRBJ2-1; D perhaps matches TRBD2 (6 bases). The ends were cut back, 0 bases at V and 6 bases at J, with 12 bases in the middle. CDR3 size: 15 residues. Germline V gene lookup returns CDR1 MNHEY and CDR2 SVGAGI. DNA for the CDR3: TGTGCCAGCAGTTACTCCGGGAGATCGATCAATGAGCAGTTCTTC. Translating gives CASSYSGRSINEQFF.